These T cell receptor beta chains were read from a single sample in a study of long-term antiretroviral therapy in people with HIV. Sequencing used immunoSEQ multiplex PCR; TCRdb keeps in-frame clones, though not all of them. This sample has over 10,000 clones; about 74% occur once, and the top ten carry 15% to 25%. The specimen was unsorted PBMCs, collected 0.5 years before starting antiretroviral therapy. The receptors come from a woman aged 40 to 49 with HIV. Both conserved end residues are part of each CDR3. D genes are given only for firm matches. Only some rows state a clone size, as once, few, many or a class for expanded clones.

V gene: TRBV5-4
D gene: TRBD1
clone size: -
J gene: TRBJ1-6
CDR3 DNA: TGTGCCAGCAGCCTGGACAGGGCGAATTCACCCCTCCACTTT
CDR3 protein: CASSLDRANSPLHF

V gene: TRBV12-5
D gene: -
clone size: -
J gene: TRBJ1-5
CDR3 DNA: TGTGCTAGTGGTTTGGGCAGCTATCAGCCCCAGCATTTT
CDR3 protein: CASGLGSYQPQHF

V gene: TRBV2
D gene: -
clone size: -
J gene: TRBJ1-6
CDR3 DNA: TGTGCCAGCAGGTTACAGAGATATAATTCACCCCTCCACTTT
CDR3 protein: CASRLQRYNSPLHF

V gene: TRBV18
D gene: -
clone size: once
J gene: TRBJ2-7
CDR3 DNA: TGTGCCAGCTCAGACCAGGCGGGTACCGGGCAGTACTTC
CDR3 protein: CASSDQAGTGQYF

V gene: TRBV18
D gene: TRBD1
clone size: -
J gene: TRBJ2-1
CDR3 DNA: TGTGCCAGCTCCGAAGGACAGGGGGGCTACAATGAGCAGTTCTTC
CDR3 protein: CASSEGQGGYNEQFF

V gene: TRBV6-1
D gene: TRBD1
clone size: -
J gene: TRBJ2-7
CDR3 DNA: TGTGCCAGCAGTGACGGGACAGGGGGCATCTACGAGCAGTACTTC
CDR3 protein: CASSDGTGGIYEQYF

V gene: TRBV6-5
D gene: -
clone size: -
J gene: TRBJ1-4
CDR3 DNA: TGTGCCAGCAGTTACCGGCGCGGAAGAGGGGAAAAACTGTTTTTT
CDR3 protein: CASSYRRGRGEKLFF

V gene: TRBV5-1
D gene: -
clone size: -
J gene: TRBJ1-1
CDR3 DNA: TGCGCCAGCAGCTTGGTTGGTTTGAACACTGAAGCTTTCTTT
CDR3 protein: CASSLVGLNTEAFF

V gene: TRBV7-6
D gene: -
clone size: -
J gene: TRBJ1-1
CDR3 DNA: TGTGCCAGCAGCCCCGGGGGACCTGAAGCTTTCTTT
CDR3 protein: CASSPGGPEAFF

V gene: TRBV5-6
D gene: TRBD1
clone size: -
J gene: TRBJ1-2
CDR3 DNA: TGTGCCAGCAGCTATGCCGACAGGGAACAATATGGCTACACCTTC
CDR3 protein: CASSYADREQYGYTF

V gene: TRBV5-1
D gene: -
clone size: -
J gene: TRBJ1-2
CDR3 DNA: TGCGCCAGCTCAGAGGATGCTAACTATGGCTACACCTTC
CDR3 protein: CASSEDANYGYTF

V gene: TRBV6-6
D gene: -
clone size: -
J gene: TRBJ2-1
CDR3 DNA: TGTGCCAGCAGTTCCCCTTTAGCCTTCTACGAGCAGTTCTTC
CDR3 protein: CASSSPLAFYEQFF

V gene: TRBV6-6
D gene: -
clone size: few
J gene: TRBJ2-7
CDR3 DNA: TGTGCCAGCAGTTACATAAGGGGCTACGAGCAGTACTTC
CDR3 protein: CASSYIRGYEQYF

V gene: TRBV9
D gene: TRBD2
clone size: -
J gene: TRBJ2-5
CDR3 DNA: TGTGCCAGCAGCGTAGATAGCGGGAGGGGAGAGACCCAGTACTTC
CDR3 protein: CASSVDSGRGETQYF

V gene: TRBV15
D gene: -
clone size: -
J gene: TRBJ1-1
CDR3 DNA: TGTGCCACCAGCACTAGGGATAGAGGTGAAGCTTTCTTT
CDR3 protein: CATSTRDRGEAFF

V gene: TRBV12-5
D gene: -
clone size: -
J gene: TRBJ2-7
CDR3 DNA: TGTGCTAGTGGTTTGGTTGCGGTCCTTCTCAACTTC
CDR3 protein: CASGLVAVLLNF

V gene: TRBV7-9
D gene: TRBD1
clone size: once
J gene: TRBJ1-1
CDR3 DNA: TGTGCCAGCAGACCCTCAGGGGGCGTTAGGGAAGCTTTCTTT
CDR3 protein: CASRPSGGVREAFF

V gene: TRBV5-1
D gene: -
clone size: -
J gene: TRBJ1-3
CDR3 DNA: TGCGCCAGCAGCTTGGAACAGCCTAGCTCTGGAAACACCATATATTTT
CDR3 protein: CASSLEQPSSGNTIYF

V gene: TRBV30
D gene: -
clone size: -
J gene: TRBJ2-7
CDR3 DNA: TGTGCCTGGGGGTCCTACGAGCAGTACTTC
CDR3 protein: CAWGSYEQYF

V gene: TRBV12-5
D gene: -
clone size: -
J gene: TRBJ2-4
CDR3 DNA: TGTGCTAGTGGTGCGAGCGGGGCCAAAAACATTCAGTACTTC
CDR3 protein: CASGASGAKNIQYF

V gene: TRBV5-5
D gene: TRBD1
clone size: -
J gene: TRBJ2-5
CDR3 DNA: TGTGCCAGCAGCACGGGACAGGGAGAGACCCAGTACTTC
CDR3 protein: CASSTGQGETQYF

V gene: TRBV7-8
D gene: -
clone size: -
J gene: TRBJ2-5
CDR3 DNA: TGTGCCAGCAGCGGACGAACGGCGCAAGAGACCCAGTACTTC
CDR3 protein: CASSGRTAQETQYF

V gene: TRBV6-5
D gene: -
clone size: few
J gene: TRBJ2-1
CDR3 DNA: TGTGCCAGCCGCTCTTTGGGCGAGCAGTTCTTC
CDR3 protein: CASRSLGEQFF

V gene: TRBV29-1
D gene: -
clone size: -
J gene: TRBJ2-2
CDR3 DNA: TGCAGCGTTGGACATACGAACACCGGGGAGCTGTTTTTT
CDR3 protein: CSVGHTNTGELFF

V gene: TRBV7-9
D gene: -
clone size: -
J gene: TRBJ2-7
CDR3 DNA: TGTGCCAGCAGCCCGGACTACGAGCAGTACTTC
CDR3 protein: CASSPDYEQYF

V gene: TRBV2
D gene: TRBD1
clone size: once
J gene: TRBJ2-7
CDR3 DNA: TGTGCCAGCAGTGATTTTCCGGGACAGGGGGTTTCCTACGAGCAGTACTTC
CDR3 protein: CASSDFPGQGVSYEQYF

V gene: TRBV7-2
D gene: -
clone size: -
J gene: TRBJ2-6
CDR3 DNA: TGTGCCAGCAGCCCCTATAAATGGGCGGGGGCCAACGTCCTGACTTTC
CDR3 protein: CASSPYKWAGANVLTF

V gene: TRBV11-3
D gene: -
clone size: -
J gene: TRBJ1-2
CDR3 DNA: TGTGCCAGCAGCCAGGGTAACTATGGCTACACCTTC
CDR3 protein: CASSQGNYGYTF

V gene: TRBV18
D gene: TRBD1
clone size: -
J gene: TRBJ1-5
CDR3 DNA: TGTGCCAGCTCACCACGGCAGGGGGTTAATAATCAGCCCCAGCATTTT
CDR3 protein: CASSPRQGVNNQPQHF

V gene: TRBV5-4
D gene: -
clone size: -
J gene: TRBJ2-1
CDR3 DNA: TGTGCCAGCAGCTTTGGGCAGGGTACCGATGAGCAGTTCTTC
CDR3 protein: CASSFGQGTDEQFF

V gene: TRBV7-2
D gene: -
clone size: -
J gene: TRBJ1-1
CDR3 DNA: TGTGCCAGCAGCTCCACAGGGCGGAACACTGAAGCTTTCTTT
CDR3 protein: CASSSTGRNTEAFF

V gene: TRBV5-4
D gene: -
clone size: -
J gene: TRBJ2-1
CDR3 DNA: TGTGCCAGCAGCCCATCGTCGCCGGGACTGAGAGACAATGAGCAGTTCTTC
CDR3 protein: CASSPSSPGLRDNEQFF

V gene: TRBV9
D gene: -
clone size: few
J gene: TRBJ1-2
CDR3 DNA: TGTGCCAGCAGCGTAGAAGAGGGTGTGGGCTACACCTTC
CDR3 protein: CASSVEEGVGYTF

V gene: TRBV18
D gene: -
clone size: -
J gene: TRBJ1-1
CDR3 DNA: TGTGCCAGCTCATTACAGGCGAACACTGAAGCTTTCTTT
CDR3 protein: CASSLQANTEAFF

V gene: TRBV7-2
D gene: TRBD1
clone size: -
J gene: TRBJ1-5
CDR3 DNA: TGTGCCAGCAGCTTAGAACAGGGGTATAGCAATCAGCCCCAGCATTTT
CDR3 protein: CASSLEQGYSNQPQHF

V gene: TRBV9
D gene: -
clone size: -
J gene: TRBJ2-5
CDR3 DNA: TGTGCCAGCAGCAACCCGACCGGAGAGACCCAGTACTTC
CDR3 protein: CASSNPTGETQYF

V gene: TRBV6-1
D gene: -
clone size: -
J gene: TRBJ1-1
CDR3 DNA: TGTGCCAGCAGTGAAGTGTTGGGGGGCGTGAACACTGAAGCTTTCTTT
CDR3 protein: CASSEVLGGVNTEAFF

V gene: TRBV7-8
D gene: -
clone size: -
J gene: TRBJ1-3
CDR3 DNA: TGTGCCAGCAGCTTAAGGGGGGAGCACTCTGGAAACACCATATATTTT
CDR3 protein: CASSLRGEHSGNTIYF

V gene: TRBV7-6
D gene: -
clone size: -
J gene: TRBJ2-4
CDR3 DNA: TGTGCCAGCAGCGCTGACAGTTTAATTCAGTACTTC
CDR3 protein: CASSADSLIQYF

V gene: TRBV5-5
D gene: -
clone size: -
J gene: TRBJ1-3
CDR3 DNA: TGTGCCAGCACCTCATTGGGGGGTTCTGGAAACACCATATATTTT
CDR3 protein: CASTSLGGSGNTIYF

V gene: TRBV5-1
D gene: -
clone size: -
J gene: TRBJ2-5
CDR3 DNA: TGCGCCAGCAGCTCTGGCGGGGAAGGGGAGACCCAGTACTTC
CDR3 protein: CASSSGGEGETQYF

V gene: TRBV5-1
D gene: TRBD1
clone size: -
J gene: TRBJ1-1
CDR3 DNA: TGCGCCAGCGGGACAGGGACTGAAGCTTTCTTT
CDR3 protein: CASGTGTEAFF

V gene: TRBV2
D gene: TRBD2
clone size: -
J gene: TRBJ2-1
CDR3 DNA: TGTGCCAGCAGTGAGTACAGGACTAGCGGGGGTACCTACAATGAGCAGTTCTTC
CDR3 protein: CASSEYRTSGGTYNEQFF

V gene: TRBV11-3
D gene: -
clone size: few
J gene: TRBJ2-2
CDR3 DNA: TGTGCCAGCAGAGCTTACGACAGTAAGGCCGGGGAGCTGTTTTTT
CDR3 protein: CASRAYDSKAGELFF

V gene: TRBV6-5
D gene: -
clone size: -
J gene: TRBJ1-4
CDR3 DNA: TGTGCCAGCAGCGCAAGCAATTGGGAAAAACTGTTTTTT
CDR3 protein: CASSASNWEKLFF

V gene: TRBV11-3
D gene: -
clone size: -
J gene: TRBJ1-1
CDR3 DNA: TGTGTCAGCAGCTTATGGGGAACGAACACTGAAGCTTTCTTT
CDR3 protein: CVSSLWGTNTEAFF

V gene: TRBV4-1
D gene: -
clone size: -
J gene: TRBJ2-1
CDR3 DNA: TGCGCCAGCAGCCACCTCCCTTTGAGCTCCTACAATGAGCAGTTCTTC
CDR3 protein: CASSHLPLSSYNEQFF

V gene: TRBV11-2
D gene: -
clone size: -
J gene: TRBJ2-7
CDR3 DNA: TGTGCCAGCAGCCCTCATATTGGTACCTACGAGCAGTACTTC
CDR3 protein: CASSPHIGTYEQYF

V gene: TRBV11-3
D gene: -
clone size: few
J gene: TRBJ2-1
CDR3 DNA: TGTGCCAGCAGCTTACGGACAGTAACGACCTACAATGAGCAGTTCTTC
CDR3 protein: CASSLRTVTTYNEQFF

V gene: TRBV5-1
D gene: -
clone size: -
J gene: TRBJ2-2
CDR3 DNA: TGCGCCAGCAGCTTAGGGGAGAGTATCACCGGGGAGCTGTTTTTT
CDR3 protein: CASSLGESITGELFF

V gene: TRBV11-2
D gene: TRBD2
clone size: -
J gene: TRBJ2-2
CDR3 DNA: TGTGCCAGCAGCCGGACTAGCGGGGGGGCCGGGGAGCTGTTTTTT
CDR3 protein: CASSRTSGGAGELFF

V gene: TRBV7-9
D gene: -
clone size: -
J gene: TRBJ2-2
CDR3 DNA: TGTGCCAAACAGGCGCCGGCGACCACCGGGGAGCTGTTTTTT
CDR3 protein: CAKQAPATTGELFF

V gene: TRBV10-1
D gene: -
clone size: -
J gene: TRBJ2-3
CDR3 DNA: TGCGCCAGCAGTGAGTCGGGAAATCGACAGAGCACAGATACGCAGTATTTT
CDR3 protein: CASSESGNRQSTDTQYF

V gene: TRBV5-6
D gene: -
clone size: -
J gene: TRBJ1-5
CDR3 DNA: TGTGCCAGCAGCTTTAAGGGGCGCGCCGATCAGCCCCAGCATTTT
CDR3 protein: CASSFKGRADQPQHF

V gene: TRBV7-9
D gene: -
clone size: -
J gene: TRBJ2-1
CDR3 DNA: TGTGCCAGCAGCGACCTCGGGACATTCAACTACAATGAGCAGTTCTTC
CDR3 protein: CASSDLGTFNYNEQFF

V gene: TRBV5-6
D gene: -
clone size: -
J gene: TRBJ2-5
CDR3 DNA: TGTGCCAGCAGGGGGGGCTACCAAGAGACCCAGTACTTC
CDR3 protein: CASRGGYQETQYF

V gene: TRBV4-3
D gene: -
clone size: -
J gene: TRBJ2-1
CDR3 DNA: TGCGCCAGCAGCCAAGATCTGCTTTCGACTGAGCAGTTCTTC
CDR3 protein: CASSQDLLSTEQFF

V gene: TRBV5-6
D gene: TRBD2
clone size: -
J gene: TRBJ2-7
CDR3 DNA: TGTGCCAGCAGCTGGGGGGGTGTACCCTACGAGCAGTACTTC
CDR3 protein: CASSWGGVPYEQYF

V gene: TRBV4-3
D gene: -
clone size: once
J gene: TRBJ2-7
CDR3 DNA: TGCGCCAGCAGCCTGGACAGGCGGGGGGAGCAGTACTTC
CDR3 protein: CASSLDRRGEQYF

V gene: TRBV29-1
D gene: TRBD1
clone size: -
J gene: TRBJ2-1
CDR3 DNA: TGCAGCGCTTCGGACAGGGGGCGTGAGCAGTTCTTC
CDR3 protein: CSASDRGREQFF